This TCR beta chain is from a study of cytomegalovirus exposure and HLA in healthy donors. This PCR relied on a set of 60 Vbeta primers and 13 Jbeta primers. TCRdb's table, derived via immunoSEQ multiplex PCR, lists solely in-frame clones and lacks some. The repertoire holds more than 150,000 clones, with more than 65% as singletons. Material for sequencing was PBMCs. The sequence came from a man between 45 and 60 years old in good health and CMV-seronegative.

The CDR3 protein is CASSSLQGGYTF. The CDR3 region has the DNA TGTGCCAGCTCATCGCTTCAGGGTGGCTACACCTTC. The rearrangement links TRBV18 to TRBJ1-2; D perhaps matches TRBD1 (5 bases). The CDR3 totals 12 residues. CDR1 KGHSH and CDR2 LQKENI come from the germline V gene. With 5 bases removed from V and 7 bases from J, the gap between germline ends came to 11 bases.